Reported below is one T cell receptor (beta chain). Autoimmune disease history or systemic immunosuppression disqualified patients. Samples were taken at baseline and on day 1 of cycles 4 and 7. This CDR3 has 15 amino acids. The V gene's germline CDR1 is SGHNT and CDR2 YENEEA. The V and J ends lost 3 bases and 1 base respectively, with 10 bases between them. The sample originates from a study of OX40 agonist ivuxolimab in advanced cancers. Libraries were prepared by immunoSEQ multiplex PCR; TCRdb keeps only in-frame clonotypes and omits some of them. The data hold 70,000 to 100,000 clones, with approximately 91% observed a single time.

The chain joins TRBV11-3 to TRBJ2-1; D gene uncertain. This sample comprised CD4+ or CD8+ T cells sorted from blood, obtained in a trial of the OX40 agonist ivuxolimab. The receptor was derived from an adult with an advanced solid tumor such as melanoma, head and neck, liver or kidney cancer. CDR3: CASSFTHGSYNEQFF. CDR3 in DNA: TGTGCCAGCAGCTTCACACACGGGTCCTACAATGAGCAGTTCTTC.